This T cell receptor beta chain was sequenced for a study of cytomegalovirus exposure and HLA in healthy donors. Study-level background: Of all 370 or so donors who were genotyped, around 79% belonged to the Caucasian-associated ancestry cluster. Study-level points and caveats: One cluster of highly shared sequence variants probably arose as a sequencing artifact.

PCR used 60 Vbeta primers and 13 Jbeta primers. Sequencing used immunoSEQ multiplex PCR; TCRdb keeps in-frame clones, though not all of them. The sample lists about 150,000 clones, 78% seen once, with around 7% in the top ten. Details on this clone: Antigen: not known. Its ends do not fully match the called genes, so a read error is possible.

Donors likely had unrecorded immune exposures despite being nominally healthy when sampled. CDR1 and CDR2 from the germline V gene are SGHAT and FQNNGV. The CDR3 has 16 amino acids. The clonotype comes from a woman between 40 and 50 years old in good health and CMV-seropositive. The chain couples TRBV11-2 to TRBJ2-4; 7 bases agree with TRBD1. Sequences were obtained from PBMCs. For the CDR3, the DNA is TGTGCCAGCAGCTTACCTGGGACAGCAGCCAAAAACAGTCAGTACTTC. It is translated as CASSLPGTAAKNSQYF.